This passage covers 28 T cell receptor beta chains from one sample sequenced in a study of radiotherapy plus CTLA-4 blockade in lung cancer. TCRdb's copy holds only in-frame clones and misses some; the assay was immunoSEQ multiplex PCR. The sample lists 62,000 or so clones, 70% to 80% seen once, with under 10% in the top ten. The sequencing here drew on peripheral blood, taken from a patient treated with radiotherapy plus ipilimumab. These receptors were obtained from a human donor with non-small cell lung cancer who had a complete response to radiotherapy plus ipilimumab.

V and J are TRBV6-6 and TRBJ1-1; no clear D gene. Trimming left V 0 bases short and J 1 base short, with 3 bases between. Germline values: CDR1 MNHNY, CDR2 SVGAGI (reference sequence). This CDR3 is built from 13 residues. CDR3 in DNA: TGTGCCAGCAGTTACTCTGAGAACACTGAAGCTTTCTTT. Its protein is CASSYSENTEAFF.

In its sample, this clone was seen a few times. DNA of the CDR3: TGTGCCAGCAGCCCGTTTACAGGGGAATACGCTTCACCCCTCCACTTT. Amino acids: CASSPFTGEYASPLHF. The V call is TRBV7-2, the J call TRBJ1-6, with 7 bases aligning to TRBD1. The junction had 13 bases not matched to a gene; V was cut back by 5 bases and J by 9 bases. The CDR3 has 16 residues. Germline V gene data show CDR1 as SGHTA and CDR2 as FQGNSA.

This chain connects TRBV27 to TRBJ2-4; possibly TRBD1 or TRBD2 for D (6 bases each). Germline CDR1 MNHEY, CDR2 SMNVEV (reference sequence). This CDR3 comprises 15 residues. Trimming stripped 9 bases from V and 4 bases from J, with 19 bases between. CDR3 protein: CASSLRGTTKNIQYF. In nucleotides, the CDR3 is TGTGCCAGTTCCCTACGCGGGACAACGAAAAACATTCAGTACTTC.

The rearrangement uses TRBV4-1 and TRBJ2-5; 8 nucleotides agree with TRBD2. V lost 3 bases, J lost 5 bases, and 8 bases stayed unmatched. The CDR3 contains 15 residues. CDR1 MGHRA and CDR2 YSYEKL come from the germline V gene. The CDR3 coding sequence is TGCGCCAGCAGCCATAATCCGGGAGGGAGGGAGACCCAGTACTTC. Its translation: CASSHNPGGRETQYF.

The gene calls are TRBV6-5 and TRBJ2-7, with 11 positions matching TRBD2. CDR1 and CDR2 (germline): MNHEY, SVGAGI. The CDR3 extends over 16 amino acids. The trim removed 2 bases at V and 6 bases at J, leaving 9 bases unmatched. The CDR3 loop is CASSYGNSGGALEQYF. CDR3 nucleotide sequence: TGTGCCAGCAGTTACGGGAATAGCGGGGGGGCCCTCGAGCAGTACTTC.

The chain uses TRBV18 and TRBJ1-5; D is perhaps TRBD1 (6 bases). The CDR3 length is 12 residues. Germline V gives CDR1 KGHSH, CDR2 LQKENI. The germline V and J ends were trimmed by 8 bases and 6 bases, with 11 bases remaining between them. The CDR3 nucleotides read TGTGCCAGCGCAGGGGACGGTCAGCCCCAGCATTTT. Protein: CASAGDGQPQHF. Filled out from reference TRBV18 and TRBJ1-5, the complete variable domain reads NAGVMQNPRHLVRRRGQEARLRCSPMKGHSHVYWYRQLPEEGLKFMVYLQKENIIDESGMPKERFSAEFPKEGPSILRIQQVVRGDSAAYFCASAGDGQPQHFGDGTRLSIL.

The rearrangement joins TRBV15 to TRBJ2-3; 7 nucleotides agree with TRBD2. With V trimmed by 4 bases and J by 3 bases, 4 bases remained unmatched. Germline V gene sequence: CDR1 LNHNV, CDR2 YYDKDF (reference sequence). This CDR3 is 14 amino acids long. The CDR3 DNA is TGTGCCACCAGCATGGGAGGGGATACAGATACGCAGTATTTT. Its translation is CATSMGGDTDTQYF.

The V call is TRBV6-4, the J call TRBJ2-4; D ambiguous. This CDR3 has 14 amino acids. The V gene's germline CDR1 is MRHNA and CDR2 SNTAGT. V lost 3 bases and J lost 4, with 10 bases in between. This CDR3 reads CASSEVPGKNIQYF. In DNA, the CDR3 is TGTGCCAGCAGTGAAGTCCCAGGTAAAAACATTCAGTACTTC.

The chain employs TRBV5-1 and TRBJ2-3, with D tentatively TRBD2 (5 bases). This CDR3 has 12 amino acids. CDR1 is SGHRS, CDR2 YFSETQ, per germline. With 2 bases removed from V and 5 bases from J, the gap between germline ends came to 6 bases. CDR3 amino acids: CASSLAEDTQYF. The CDR3 DNA reads TGCGCCAGCAGCTTAGCGGAAGATACGCAGTATTTT.

The rearrangement links TRBV16 to TRBJ1-5, with 7 bases that match TRBD1. CDR3 length: 16 amino acids. The V and J ends lost 4 bases and 6 bases, in that order; junction bases with no gene match: 12. From germline, CDR1 is KGHSY and CDR2 FQNENV. The CDR3 region is CASSRHSGGRSQPQHF. As DNA, the CDR3 is TGTGCCAGCAGCCGCCACTCAGGGGGTCGTAGTCAGCCCCAGCATTTT.

The CDR3 protein is CASSEASGVNEQFF. CDR3 DNA: TGTGCCAGCAGTGAAGCTAGCGGGGTGAATGAGCAGTTCTTC. The chain is built from TRBV6-1 and TRBJ2-1; 8 bases match TRBD2. There are 14 residues in the CDR3. CDR1 is MNHNS and CDR2 is SASEGT in the germline V gene. V gave up 0 bases and J gave up 7 bases; unmatched junction bases: 2.

The chain has TRBV7-8 and TRBJ2-5; D could derive from TRBD1 or TRBD2 (5 bases each). CDR1 SGHVS and CDR2 FQNEAQ come from the germline V gene. This CDR3 spans 16 amino acids. The germline V and J ends were trimmed by 1 base and 4 bases, with 16 bases remaining between them. The CDR3 spells CASSLVSGSRIETQYF. CDR3 bases: TGTGCCAGCAGCTTAGTTTCAGGGAGTCGTATAGAGACCCAGTACTTC.

The chain recombines TRBV6-1 with TRBJ1-4; D gene uncertain. The ends were cut back, 6 bases at V and 2 bases at J, with 10 bases in the middle. In germline, CDR1 is MNHNS, CDR2 SASEGT. This CDR3 is built from 14 residues. The CDR3 sequence is CASSVDGTNEKLFF. The CDR3 nucleotides are TGTGCCAGCAGCGTGGACGGCACTAATGAAAAACTGTTTTTT.

This clone was recorded once. The chain combines TRBV27 with TRBJ1-2; D is uncertain. Germline V gene lookup returns CDR1 MNHEY and CDR2 SMNVEV (reference sequence). The CDR3 runs 14 residues. Trimming took off 6 bases at V and 1 base at J, with 12 bases between the two ends. CDR3 protein: CASRKNDRNYGYTF. For the CDR3, the DNA is TGTGCCAGCAGGAAGAACGACCGTAACTATGGCTACACCTTC.

This clone was seen just once. V gene TRBV27 combines with J gene TRBJ2-2, with 10 bases fitting TRBD1. CDR1 and CDR2 (germline): MNHEY, SMNVEV (reference sequence). V was clipped by 5 bases and J by 6 bases; unmatched bases: 9. This CDR3 region has 16 residues. The CDR3 is CASSAGGQGYAGELFF. In DNA, the CDR3 is TGTGCCAGCAGTGCCGGGGGACAGGGGTATGCCGGGGAGCTGTTTTTT.

This chain joins TRBV6-5 and TRBJ2-3; D possibly corresponds to TRBD1 (6 bases). The CDR3 covers 13 residues. Germline V lookup: CDR1 MNHEY, CDR2 SVGAGI. V dropped 8 bases and J dropped 1 base, with 10 bases sitting between them. CDR3 nucleotides: TGTGCCAGCCAGGGGCCCGGCACAGATACGCAGTATTTT. Its translation is CASQGPGTDTQYF.

This chain uses TRBV7-2 with TRBJ2-5; 11 bases are a match to TRBD1. Germline lookup yields CDR1 SGHTA and CDR2 FQGNSA. The V gene end was trimmed by 4 bases and the J gene end by 5 bases; junction bases not matched to a gene: 6. The CDR3 totals 15 residues. CDR3: CASSSSGTGGETQYF. Here the CDR3 DNA reads TGTGCCAGCAGCTCCTCCGGGACAGGGGGTGAGACCCAGTACTTC.

The V call is TRBV30, the J call TRBJ1-2; no reliable D call. Germline-derived CDR1 and CDR2 are GTSNPN and SVGIG (reference sequence). V shed 8 bases and J shed 2 bases, with 9 bases lying between them. There are 11 residues in the CDR3. The DNA of the CDR3 is TGTGCCCGGGGAGGGAACTATGGCTACACCTTC. Its translation is CARGGNYGYTF. Variable domain in full (rest from reference TRBV30 and TRBJ1-2): SQTIHQWPATLVQPVGSPLSLECTVEGTSNPNLYWYRQAAGRGLQLLFYSVGIGQISSEVPQNLSASRPQDRQFILSSKKLLLSDSGFYLCARGGNYGYTFGSGTRLTVV.

The chain has TRBV15 and TRBJ1-5; D is perhaps TRBD1 (6 bases). CDR1 LNHNV and CDR2 YYDKDF come from the germline V gene (reference sequence). The CDR3 contains 18 residues. Trimming cost V 0 bases and J 2 bases, with 17 bases left between them. The CDR3 region is CATSRDSNTGSGNQPQHF. The CDR3 region has the DNA TGTGCCACCAGCAGAGATTCTAATACAGGGTCTGGCAATCAGCCCCAGCATTTT.

The chain couples TRBV27 to TRBJ2-1, with 8 bases identical to TRBD2. With V trimmed by 3 bases and J by 4 bases, 14 bases remained unmatched. Germline V gene data show CDR1 as MNHEY and CDR2 as SMNVEV (reference sequence). The CDR3 extends over 18 amino acids. In DNA form, the CDR3 reads TGTGCCAGCAGTTTGCAAACCCGGGGACTAGGGGGATACAATGAGCAGTTCTTC. This gives the protein CASSLQTRGLGGYNEQFF.

The chain carries TRBV25-1 and TRBJ2-1; 8 nucleotides align to TRBD2. Losses at the gene ends were 2 bases for V and 8 bases for J; bases not matched to a gene: 11. The CDR3 sequence is 16 residues long. CDR1 is MGHDK, CDR2 SYGVNS, per germline. The CDR3 DNA sequence: TGTGCCAGCAGTGAAACCCGGGGGGGGAGGGGTTATGAGCAGTTCTTC. Its protein product is CASSETRGGRGYEQFF.

The rearrangement uses TRBV11-2 and TRBJ2-5, with TRBD2 matching 11 bases. V dropped 5 bases and J dropped 4; count of bases not matched to a gene: 9. CDR3 size: 16 residues. Germline V gene sequence: CDR1 SGHAT, CDR2 FQNNGV. The DNA for the CDR3 is TGTGCCAGCAGCAATGTAGCGGGAGGGTTGAGAGAGACCCAGTACTTC. As protein: CASSNVAGGLRETQYF.

This chain joins TRBV13 and TRBJ2-1, with a weak D call TRBD2 (5 bases). CDR3 size: 14 residues. In germline, CDR1 is PRHDT, CDR2 FYEKMQ (reference sequence). Trimming removed 0 bases from V and 4 bases from J, with 7 bases in between. The CDR3 DNA is TGTGCCAGCAGCTTAGGCGGGAAGTACAATGAGCAGTTCTTC. This encodes CASSLGGKYNEQFF.

This clone was seen once. The DNA for the CDR3 is TGTGCCAGCAGCAGCGACGGTCAGCCCCAGCATTTT. This sequence encodes CASSSDGQPQHF. The rearrangement joins TRBV7-9 to TRBJ1-5; no clear D. CDR1 is SEHNR, CDR2 FQNEAQ, per germline (reference sequence). The CDR3 contains 12 residues. V was pared by 5 bases and J by 6 bases, with 8 bases between.

This clone appeared a few times. This rearrangement joins TRBV30 to TRBJ2-7; D is unclear. V was clipped by 3 bases and J by 1 base, with 13 bases between them. The CDR3 spans 14 residues. The germline gives CDR1 GTSNPN, CDR2 SVGIG (reference sequence). The CDR3, as DNA: TGTGCCTGGAGCGCCTTTGGCAGGTCCTACGAGCAGTACTTC. Protein: CAWSAFGRSYEQYF.

This chain links TRBV5-6 with TRBJ2-3, with D possibly being TRBD2 (5 bases). V was cut by 1 base and J by 6 bases, with 12 bases left in between. CDR3 length: 14 amino acids. CDR1 SGHDT and CDR2 YYEEEE come from the germline V gene. The CDR3 reads CASSLRTGPDTQYF. The CDR3, as DNA: TGTGCCAGCAGCTTGCGGACTGGGCCGGATACGCAGTATTTT.

This rearrangement joins TRBV29-1 to TRBJ2-5; a weak D match, TRBD1 (6 bases). The CDR3 has 12 amino acids. The germline gives CDR1 SQVTM, CDR2 ANQGSEA. V was shortened by 3 bases and J by 4 bases, with 9 bases between the two germline ends. This CDR3 is CSVDRGGETQYF. CDR3 in DNA: TGCAGCGTTGACAGGGGCGGAGAGACCCAGTACTTC.

This clone has just one count. The chain employs TRBV7-9 and TRBJ1-1; 8 nucleotides match TRBD1. Losses at the gene ends were 4 bases for V and 7 bases for J; bases not matched to a gene: 5. CDR3 length equals 13 residues. Germline values: CDR1 SEHNR, CDR2 FQNEAQ (reference sequence). The CDR3 is CASSWTGSGEAFF. The CDR3 DNA follows: TGTGCCAGCAGCTGGACAGGGTCGGGTGAAGCTTTCTTT.